The clone carrying this T cell receptor beta chain was seen at least ten times. These data belong to a study of prognosis after radiotherapy for stage I lung cancer. Two rounds of multiplex PCR amplified TCR beta CDR3 from genomic DNA. Primers specific to each TRBV and TRBJ gene were used in first-round PCR. As the PCR entered its second round, universal primers were used. One entry per CDR3 protein results from TCRdb running MiXCR on the multiplex PCR reads. The table lists under 30,000 distinct CDR3 sequences, around 30% of them singletons. The CDR3 is made up of 15 amino acids. In germline, CDR1 is LGHDT, CDR2 YNNKEL (reference sequence). Trimming cost V 4 bases and J 3 bases; bases outside gene matches: 8.

The clonotype originates from a donor aged 50 or older with non-small cell lung cancer. The sample in question was PBMCs, obtained before or after stereotactic body radiation therapy (not recorded which). V and J are TRBV3-1 and TRBJ1-1; 7 nucleotides align to TRBD1. The CDR3 reads CASSPQGIGDTEAFF. The CDR3 DNA reads TGTGCCAGCAGCCCACAGGGGATTGGGGACACTGAAGCTTTCTTT.